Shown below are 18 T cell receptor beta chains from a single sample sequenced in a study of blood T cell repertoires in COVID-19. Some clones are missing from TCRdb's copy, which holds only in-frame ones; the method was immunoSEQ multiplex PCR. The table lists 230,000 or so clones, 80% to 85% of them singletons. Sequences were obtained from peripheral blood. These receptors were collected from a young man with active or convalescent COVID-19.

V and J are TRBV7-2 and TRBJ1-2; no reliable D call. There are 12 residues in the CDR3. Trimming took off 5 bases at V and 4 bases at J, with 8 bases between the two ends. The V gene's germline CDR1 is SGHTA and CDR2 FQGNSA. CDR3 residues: CASSVSPYGYTF. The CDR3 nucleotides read TGTGCCAGCAGCGTATCTCCCTATGGCTACACCTTC.

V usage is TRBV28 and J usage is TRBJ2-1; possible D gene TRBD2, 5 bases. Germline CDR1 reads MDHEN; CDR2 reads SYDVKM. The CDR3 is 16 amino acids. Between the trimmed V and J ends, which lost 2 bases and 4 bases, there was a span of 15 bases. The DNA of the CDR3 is TGTGCCAGCAGTTTAGGTGTAAAAAGCGGTTACAATGAGCAGTTCTTC. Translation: CASSLGVKSGYNEQFF.

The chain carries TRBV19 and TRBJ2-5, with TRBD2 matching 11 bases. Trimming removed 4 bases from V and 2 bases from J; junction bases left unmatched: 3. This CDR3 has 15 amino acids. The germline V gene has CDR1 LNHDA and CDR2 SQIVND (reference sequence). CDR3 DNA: TGTGCCAGTAGTAACCTAGCGGGGGGACAAGAGACCCAGTACTTC. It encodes CASSNLAGGQETQYF. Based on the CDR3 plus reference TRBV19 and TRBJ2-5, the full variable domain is DGGITQSPKYLFRKEGQNVTLSCEQNLNHDAMYWYRQDPGQGLRLIYYSQIVNDFQKGDIAEGYSVSREKKESFPLTVTSAQKNPTAFYLCASSNLAGGQETQYFGPGTRLLVL.

This CDR3 is CASSYRLDNEKLFF. As DNA, the CDR3 is TGTGCCAGCAGTTATAGACTTGACAATGAAAAACTGTTTTTT. The gene calls are TRBV6-6 and TRBJ1-4; D uncertain. This CDR3 has 14 amino acids. Germline V gene sequence: CDR1 MNHNY, CDR2 SVGAGI (reference sequence). Trimming left V 3 bases short and J 5 bases short, with 10 bases between.

CDR3 bases: TGTGCCAGCAGCCCCGGGCGGAGGACTGAAGCTTTCTTT. Translating gives CASSPGRRTEAFF. The chain uses TRBV3-1 (or the pseudogene TRBV3-2) and TRBJ1-1; no reliable D call. This CDR3 region has 13 residues. Trimming cost V 4 bases and J 5 bases, with 11 bases left between them. Germline loops: CDR1 LGHDT, CDR2 YNNKEL (reference sequence).

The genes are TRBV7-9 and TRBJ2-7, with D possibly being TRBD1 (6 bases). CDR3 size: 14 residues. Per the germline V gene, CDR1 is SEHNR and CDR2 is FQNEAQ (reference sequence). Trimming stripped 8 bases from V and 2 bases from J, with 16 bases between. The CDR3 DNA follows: TGTGCCAGCGGCCTCCGGGACATTACCTACGAGCAGTACTTC. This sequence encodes CASGLRDITYEQYF.

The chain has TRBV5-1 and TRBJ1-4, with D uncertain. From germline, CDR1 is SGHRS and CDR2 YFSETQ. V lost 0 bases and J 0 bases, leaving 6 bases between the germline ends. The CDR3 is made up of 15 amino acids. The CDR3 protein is CASSLATATNEKLFF. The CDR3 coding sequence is TGCGCCAGCAGCTTGGCTACGGCAACTAATGAAAAACTGTTTTTT.

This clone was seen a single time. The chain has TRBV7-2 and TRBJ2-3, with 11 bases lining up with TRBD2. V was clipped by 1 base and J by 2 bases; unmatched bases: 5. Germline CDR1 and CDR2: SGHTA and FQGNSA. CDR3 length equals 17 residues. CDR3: CASSLVGSGGVTDTQYF. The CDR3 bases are TGTGCCAGCAGCTTAGTGGGTAGCGGGGGGGTCACAGATACGCAGTATTTT.

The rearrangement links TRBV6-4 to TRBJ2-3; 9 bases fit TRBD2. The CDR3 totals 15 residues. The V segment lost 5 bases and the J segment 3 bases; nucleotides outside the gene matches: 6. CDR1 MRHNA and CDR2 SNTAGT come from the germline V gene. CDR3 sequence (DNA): TGTGCCAGCAGTACATTAGCGGGAGAGACAGATACGCAGTATTTT. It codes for CASSTLAGETDTQYF.

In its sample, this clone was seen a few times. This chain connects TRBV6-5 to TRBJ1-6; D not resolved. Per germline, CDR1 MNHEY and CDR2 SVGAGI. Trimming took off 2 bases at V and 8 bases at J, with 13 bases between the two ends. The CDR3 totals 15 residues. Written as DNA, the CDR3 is TGTGCCAGCAGTTACGGCGGCGCGGGATATTCACCCCTCCACTTT. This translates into CASSYGGAGYSPLHF.

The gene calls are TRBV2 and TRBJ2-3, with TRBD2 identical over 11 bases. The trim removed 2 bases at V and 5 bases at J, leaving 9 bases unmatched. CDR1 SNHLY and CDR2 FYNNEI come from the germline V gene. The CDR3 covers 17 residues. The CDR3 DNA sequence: TGTGCCAGCAGTGAATGGGGACTAGCGGACCCAGGAGATACGCAGTATTTT. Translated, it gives CASSEWGLADPGDTQYF.

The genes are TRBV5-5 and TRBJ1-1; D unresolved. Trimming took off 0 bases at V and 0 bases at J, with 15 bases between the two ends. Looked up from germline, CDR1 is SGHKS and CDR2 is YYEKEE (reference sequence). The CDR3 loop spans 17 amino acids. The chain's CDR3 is CASSLGGGRPLNTEAFF. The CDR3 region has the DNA TGTGCCAGCAGCTTGGGGGGTGGGAGGCCCTTGAACACTGAAGCTTTCTTT.

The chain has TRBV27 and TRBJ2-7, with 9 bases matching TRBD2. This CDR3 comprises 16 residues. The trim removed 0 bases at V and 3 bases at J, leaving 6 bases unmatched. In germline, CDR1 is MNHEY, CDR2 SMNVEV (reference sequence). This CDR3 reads CASSLSEASGVYEQYF. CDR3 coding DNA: TGTGCCAGCAGTTTATCGGAGGCTAGCGGGGTCTACGAGCAGTACTTC.

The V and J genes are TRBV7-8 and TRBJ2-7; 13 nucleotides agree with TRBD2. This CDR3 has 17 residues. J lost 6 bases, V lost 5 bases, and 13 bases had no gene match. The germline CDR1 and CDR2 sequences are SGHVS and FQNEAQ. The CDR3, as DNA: TGTGCCAGCAGCCACAGACTAGCGGGAGGACAAGGCGGCGAGCAGTACTTC. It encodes CASSHRLAGGQGGEQYF.

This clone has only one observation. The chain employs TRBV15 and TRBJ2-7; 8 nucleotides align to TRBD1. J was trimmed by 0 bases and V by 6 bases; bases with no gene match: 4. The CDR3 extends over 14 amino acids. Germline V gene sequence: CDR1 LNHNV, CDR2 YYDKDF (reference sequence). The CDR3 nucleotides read TGTGCCACCAGTGCAGGGGGCCCCTCCTACGAGCAGTACTTC. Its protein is CATSAGGPSYEQYF.

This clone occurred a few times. DNA for the CDR3: TGTGCCAGCGGTCACAGGGGCGTCTATCAGCCCCAGCATTTT. Translating it yields CASGHRGVYQPQHF. The chain combines TRBV28 with TRBJ1-5, with 7 bases matching TRBD1. J lost 5 bases, V lost 8 bases, and 9 bases had no gene match. Germline V gene lookup returns CDR1 MDHEN and CDR2 SYDVKM. The CDR3 is 14 residues long.

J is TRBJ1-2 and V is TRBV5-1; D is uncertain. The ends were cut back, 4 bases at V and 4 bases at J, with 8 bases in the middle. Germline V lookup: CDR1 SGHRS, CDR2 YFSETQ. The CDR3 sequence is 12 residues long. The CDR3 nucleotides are TGCGCCAGCAGCCGGGAGTCCTATGGCTACACCTTC. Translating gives CASSRESYGYTF.

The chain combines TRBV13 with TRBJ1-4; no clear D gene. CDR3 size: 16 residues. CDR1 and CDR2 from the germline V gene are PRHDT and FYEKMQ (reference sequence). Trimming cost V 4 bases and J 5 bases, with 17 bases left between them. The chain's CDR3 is CASSSYAGRGNEKLFF. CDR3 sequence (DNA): TGTGCCAGCAGCTCTTACGCCGGCAGAGGGAATGAAAAACTGTTTTTT.